The entry below describes one T cell receptor beta chain. The data derive from a study of control samples from healthy donors and cancer patients. With 5 bases removed from V and 6 bases from J, the gap between germline ends came to 17 bases. The CDR3 spans 14 residues. Looked up from germline, CDR1 is PRHDT and CDR2 is FYEKMQ (reference sequence). The table came from immunoSEQ multiplex PCR; TCRdb's copy has only in-frame clones and leaves some out. Of 150,000 to 200,000 clones in the sample, 85% to 90% were seen once. The J gene is TRBJ2-7, the V gene TRBV13, with TRBD2 as a possible D gene (6 bases). This sequence originates from a man aged 25 to 40 in good health. The sample taken for sequencing was blood. Here the CDR3 DNA reads TGTGCCAGCAGCCCCCGACTAGATGTGGGCGAGCAGTACTTC. Residues: CASSPRLDVGEQYF.